The 30 T cell receptor beta chains below were found in one sample sequenced in a study of blood T cell repertoires in COVID-19. This table comes from immunoSEQ multiplex PCR, and its TCRdb copy is limited to in-frame clones, with some not included. The sample contains under 200,000 clones, 70% to 90% of which appear only once. The material sequenced was peripheral blood. Source of these receptors: a woman of 80 years or more with acute or convalescent COVID-19.

V usage is TRBV5-8 and J usage is TRBJ2-7; 9 bases map to TRBD2. The CDR3 runs to 15 residues. Germline V gives CDR1 SGHTS, CDR2 YDEGEE. The V and J ends lost 3 bases and 2 bases, in that order; junction bases with no gene match: 6. The CDR3 DNA sequence: TGTGCCAGCAGCTCCGTGGCTAGCGGGGCCTACGAGCAGTACTTC. Residues: CASSSVASGAYEQYF.

This chain links TRBV5-4 with TRBJ2-7, with TRBD2 matching over 8 bases. V was pared by 4 bases and J by 5 bases, with 14 bases of the junction left unmatched. CDR1 SGHNT and CDR2 YYREEE come from the germline V gene (reference sequence). CDR3 length equals 16 residues. The CDR3 sequence is CASSGGGVAGFNEQYF. The CDR3 bases are TGTGCCAGCAGCGGGGGCGGGGTAGCGGGATTCAACGAGCAGTACTTC. Full variable domain (missing parts from reference TRBV5-4 and TRBJ2-7): ETGVTQSPTHLIKTRGQQVTLRCSSQSGHNTVSWYQQALGQGPQFIFQYYREEENGRGNFPPRFSGLQFPNYSSELNVNALELDDSALYLCASSGGGVAGFNEQYFGPGTRLTVT.

The V call is TRBV27, the J call TRBJ2-5, with D unclear. V was shortened by 4 bases and J by 5 bases, with 14 bases between the two germline ends. The length of the CDR3 is 14 residues. Germline lookup yields CDR1 MNHEY and CDR2 SMNVEV (reference sequence). The CDR3 region has the DNA TGTGCCAGCAGTTCCCTAGGTTTTCCGGAGACCCAGTACTTC. Encoded protein: CASSSLGFPETQYF.

The rearrangement uses TRBV5-1 and TRBJ2-1; TRBD2 aligns across 7 bases. V lost 4 bases, J lost 7 bases, and 17 bases stayed unmatched. CDR1 is SGHRS, CDR2 YFSETQ, per germline. The CDR3 spans 17 residues. The CDR3 DNA reads as TGCGCCAGCAGCGTCAACAGGAAACTGATCGGGAGGAATGAGCAGTTCTTC. It translates to CASSVNRKLIGRNEQFF.

The gene calls are TRBV7-2 and TRBJ2-5, with a weak D call TRBD2 (6 bases). Germline CDR1 is SGHTA and CDR2 is FQGNSA. Trimming stripped 4 bases from V and 5 bases from J, with 11 bases between. CDR3 length: 13 residues. The CDR3 loop reads CASSSGGRETQYF. DNA of the CDR3: TGTGCCAGCAGCTCTGGAGGGAGGGAGACCCAGTACTTC.

The chain recombines TRBV6-5 with TRBJ2-1; the match to TRBD2 covers 8 bases. The CDR3 extends over 15 amino acids. V lost 8 bases and J lost 7; bases outside the gene matches: 13. Germline CDR1 MNHEY, CDR2 SVGAGI. The DNA of the CDR3 is TGTGCCAGCTCAGGGCGGGAGGTTGTTAGGAATGAGCAGTTCTTC. Residues: CASSGREVVRNEQFF.

This rearrangement joins TRBV5-4 to TRBJ2-3; 8 positions match TRBD2. Germline V gene sequence: CDR1 SGHNT, CDR2 YYREEE (reference sequence). This CDR3 is built from 16 residues. V lost 0 bases to trimming and J lost 4 bases; unmatched junction nucleotides: 7. CDR3 nucleotide sequence: TGTGCCAGCAGCTTGGTATCGGGGGGGCTACCAGATACGCAGTATTTT. Translation gives CASSLVSGGLPDTQYF.

The chain is built from TRBV27 and TRBJ2-5; 12 nucleotides align to TRBD2. The CDR3 consists of 17 residues. Germline V gives CDR1 MNHEY, CDR2 SMNVEV (reference sequence). V shed 2 bases and J 5 bases; nucleotides not matched to a gene: 9. The CDR3 region has the DNA TGTGCCAGCAGTTTAGCCTTGACTAGCGGGAGTCTTGAGACCCAGTACTTC. Protein product: CASSLALTSGSLETQYF.

This chain connects TRBV3-1 (or the pseudogene TRBV3-2) to TRBJ1-4; no clear D. The CDR3 consists of 12 residues. Germline-derived CDR1 and CDR2 are LGHDT and YNNKEL (reference sequence). V was clipped by 4 bases and J by 12 bases, with 12 bases between them. In nucleotides, the CDR3 is TGTGCCAGCAGCCTGAGCGCGACCCAACTGTTTTTT. The encoded protein is CASSLSATQLFF.

This chain uses TRBV7-3 with TRBJ1-1, with a tentative D call TRBD1 (6 bases). V lost 5 bases and J lost 2, with 15 bases in between. Per the germline V gene, CDR1 is SGHTA and CDR2 is FQGTGA. The CDR3 extends over 15 amino acids. The CDR3 bases are TGTGCCAGCAGCCTCTTGGGGGCCCTTAACACTGAAGCTTTCTTT. Protein sequence: CASSLLGALNTEAFF.

This clone was observed once. This chain joins TRBV19 and TRBJ2-6; possibly TRBD2 for D (5 bases). Trimming left V 10 bases short and J 4 bases short, with 20 bases between. From germline, CDR1 is LNHDA and CDR2 SQIVND (reference sequence). There are 16 residues in the CDR3. The CDR3 DNA is TGTGCCACCCACCTGATCGACTCGGGGGGGGCCAACGTCCTGACTTTC. Encoded protein: CATHLIDSGGANVLTF. Full variable domain (rest looked up from reference TRBV19 and TRBJ2-6): DGGITQSPKYLFRKEGQNVTLSCEQNLNHDAMYWYRQDPGQGLRLIYYSQIVNDFQKGDIAEGYSVSREKKESFPLTVTSAQKNPTAFYLCATHLIDSGGANVLTFGAGSRLTVL.

This chain links TRBV6-5 with TRBJ1-2; D is possibly TRBD1 (5 bases). Germline V gives CDR1 MNHEY, CDR2 SVGAGI. V was cut by 7 bases and J by 2 bases, with 11 bases left in between. The CDR3 consists of 13 residues. CDR3 DNA sequence: TGTGCCAGCACCCAGGAGGGGAACTATGGCTACACCTTC. It codes for CASTQEGNYGYTF.

The rearrangement joins TRBV29-1 to TRBJ2-1, with a weak D call TRBD2 (5 bases). Trimming cost V 3 bases and J 3 bases, with 9 bases left between them. Germline-derived CDR1 and CDR2 are SQVTM and ANQGSEA. The CDR3 covers 13 residues. The CDR3 sequence is CSVERTDYNEQFF. For the CDR3, the DNA is TGCAGCGTTGAGCGGACTGACTACAATGAGCAGTTCTTC.

CDR3 nucleotides: TGCGCCAGCAGTGAAGGGGCTGGGAATCAGCCCCAGCATTTT. Translated, it gives CASSEGAGNQPQHF. V and J are TRBV10-2 and TRBJ1-5; D is perhaps TRBD1 (5 bases). Germline V gives CDR1 WSHSY, CDR2 SAAADI. The CDR3 runs to 14 residues. Deletions cut 3 bases from V and 4 bases from J, with 10 bases between.

The rearrangement uses TRBV27 and TRBJ1-5; D ambiguous. Trimming left V 5 bases short and J 7 bases short, with 12 bases between. This CDR3 has 13 amino acids. CDR1 is MNHEY and CDR2 is SMNVEV in the germline V gene (reference sequence). The CDR3 DNA reads as TGTGCCAGCAGTGGACCCGGGAACCAGCCCCAGCATTTT. Protein product: CASSGPGNQPQHF.

The J gene is TRBJ1-5, the V gene TRBV2; no clear D. Germline CDR1 is SNHLY and CDR2 is FYNNEI. CDR3 size: 13 residues. The germline V and J ends were trimmed by 5 bases and 5 bases, with 10 bases remaining between them. The CDR3 bases are TGTGCCAGCAGTTTCGCCAGTGATCAGCCCCAGCATTTT. Residues: CASSFASDQPQHF.

This chain uses TRBV5-8 with TRBJ2-3; 7 bases agree with TRBD1. V shed 1 base and J 3 bases; nucleotides not matched to a gene: 5. The CDR3 has 15 residues. In germline, CDR1 is SGHTS, CDR2 YDEGEE. This CDR3 is CASSLLGGRTDTQYF. The DNA of the CDR3 is TGTGCCAGCAGCTTGCTAGGGGGCAGAACAGATACGCAGTATTTT. The variable domain in full, completed from reference TRBV5-8 and TRBJ2-3, reads EAGVTQSPTHLIKTRGQQATLRCSPISGHTSVYWYQQALGLGLQFLLWYDEGEERNRGNFPPRFSGRQFPNYSSELNVNALELEDSALYLCASSLLGGRTDTQYFGPGTRLTVL.

The V call is TRBV28, the J call TRBJ2-7, with 9 bases identical to TRBD1. V was clipped by 7 bases and J by 7 bases; unmatched bases: 14. Germline lookup yields CDR1 MDHEN and CDR2 SYDVKM. The CDR3 runs to 15 residues. The CDR3 protein is CASTRQGGQGGEQYF. For the CDR3, the DNA is TGTGCCAGCACCCGGCAGGGGGGACAGGGAGGTGAGCAGTACTTC.

The chain is built from TRBV11-2 and TRBJ2-1; perhaps TRBD2 as D (6 bases). CDR1 SGHAT and CDR2 FQNNGV come from the germline V gene. The V end lost 6 bases, the J end lost 7 bases, and 25 bases lay between the germline ends. The CDR3 loop spans 17 amino acids. Here the CDR3 DNA reads TGTGCCAGCAGAGCCCCGAGTGGGACTGTCGAAATAAATGAGCAGTTCTTC. Protein sequence: CASRAPSGTVEINEQFF.

The chain couples TRBV2 to TRBJ2-7; no clear D gene. Germline-derived CDR1 and CDR2 are SNHLY and FYNNEI. There are 10 residues in the CDR3. V lost 7 bases, J lost 5 bases, and 6 bases lay in between. The CDR3 is CASIQNEQYF. DNA for the CDR3: TGTGCCAGCATACAGAACGAGCAGTACTTC.

The rearrangement uses TRBV4-3 and TRBJ1-2, with 10 nucleotides matching TRBD1. The CDR3 consists of 15 residues. Germline V gene sequence: CDR1 LGHNA, CDR2 YSLEER. V dropped 4 bases and J dropped 4; count of bases not matched to a gene: 6. CDR3 in amino acids: CASSLTGGALYGYTF. CDR3 nucleotides: TGCGCCAGCAGCCTGACAGGGGGCGCGCTCTATGGCTACACCTTC.

V is TRBV2 and J is TRBJ2-2, with 12 bases identical to TRBD2. Trimming at V came to 8 bases and at J to 0 bases, leaving 1 base not matched to a gene. The germline CDR1 and CDR2 sequences are SNHLY and FYNNEI. The CDR3 has 15 residues. CDR3 region: CASRTSGANTGELFF. Here the CDR3 DNA reads TGTGCCAGCCGGACTAGCGGGGCGAACACCGGGGAGCTGTTTTTT. Based on the CDR3 plus reference TRBV2 and TRBJ2-2, the full variable domain is EPEVTQTPSHQVTQMGQEVILRCVPISNHLYFYWYRQILGQKVEFLVSFYNNEISEKSEIFDDQFSVERPDGSNFTLKIRSTKLEDSAMYFCASRTSGANTGELFFGEGSRLTVL.

This chain joins TRBV9 and TRBJ1-4; D perhaps matches TRBD1 (6 bases). CDR1 is SGDLS and CDR2 is YYNGEE in the germline V gene. The CDR3 covers 14 residues. Trimming removed 5 bases at V and 4 bases at J, with 12 bases between. CDR3 DNA sequence: TGTGCCAGCAGTCGAACGGACAGTAATGAAAAACTGTTTTTT. This gives the protein CASSRTDSNEKLFF.

The CDR3 DNA sequence: TGTGCCAGCAGTGGGAGGACAGGGACCGGGGAGCTGTTTTTT. Protein: CASSGRTGTGELFF. This chain links TRBV2 with TRBJ2-2; 8 positions agree with TRBD1. This CDR3 region has 14 residues. V was pared by 4 bases and J by 5 bases, with 3 bases of the junction left unmatched. The germline V gene has CDR1 SNHLY and CDR2 FYNNEI.

The chain has TRBV29-1 and TRBJ2-3; 8 positions agree with TRBD1. This CDR3 comprises 15 residues. From germline, CDR1 is SQVTM and CDR2 ANQGSEA. The V gene end was trimmed by 1 base and the J gene end by 2 bases; junction bases not matched to a gene: 5. Written as DNA, the CDR3 is TGCAGCGTTGAAGGAGTACAGGGGGACACAGATACGCAGTATTTT. As protein: CSVEGVQGDTDTQYF.

In this sample, this clone turned up a few times. CDR3 in DNA: TGTGCCAGCAGTTTCGACAGGTATAGCAATCAGCCCCAGCATTTT. This codes for CASSFDRYSNQPQHF. The chain has TRBV27 and TRBJ1-5; D possibly corresponds to TRBD1 (6 bases). The CDR3 has 15 amino acids. V was clipped by 3 bases and J by 0 bases, with 9 bases between them. Germline lookup yields CDR1 MNHEY and CDR2 SMNVEV (reference sequence).

The gene calls are TRBV28 and TRBJ1-2, with no clear D. V lost 3 bases to trimming and J lost 5 bases, with 7 bases between them. Per germline, CDR1 MDHEN and CDR2 SYDVKM. The CDR3 length is 12 residues. CDR3 nucleotides: TGTGCCAGCAGTTTCATGCGATATGGCTACACCTTC. Amino acids: CASSFMRYGYTF.

The chain has TRBV5-1 and TRBJ1-3, with D possibly being TRBD1 (5 bases). This CDR3 is 16 amino acids long. The germline V gene has CDR1 SGHRS and CDR2 YFSETQ. The V end was cut by 1 base, the J end by 1 base, with 12 bases between. CDR3: CASSLTSGLSGNTIYF. The CDR3, as DNA: TGCGCCAGCAGCTTGACCTCAGGGTTGTCTGGAAACACCATATATTTT.

This clone was seen only a few times. The V call is TRBV5-4, the J call TRBJ1-6; D gene unclear. Germline V lookup: CDR1 SGHNT, CDR2 YYREEE (reference sequence). This CDR3 comprises 12 residues. The V end lost 7 bases, the J end lost 7 bases, and 9 bases lay between the germline ends. The CDR3 spells CASGANNSPLHF. The CDR3 DNA follows: TGTGCCAGCGGAGCTAACAATTCACCCCTCCACTTT.

This clone was picked up a small number of times. V usage is TRBV6-5 and J usage is TRBJ2-7; D perhaps matches TRBD1 (5 bases). V lost 0 bases and J 3 bases, leaving 12 bases between the germline ends. The CDR3 spans 15 residues. Germline CDR1 and CDR2: MNHEY and SVGAGI. CDR3: CASSYSKNRFYEQYF. In DNA, the CDR3 is TGTGCCAGCAGTTACTCGAAGAACAGGTTCTACGAGCAGTACTTC.